This T cell receptor (beta chain) came from a study of blood T cell repertoires in COVID-19. Turning to the study itself: Samples came from the United States, Italy and Spain, spanning acute and convalescent COVID-19. From T cells, B-cell-depleted T cells, or PBMCs came the material, which was cDNA or gDNA.

The V and J ends lost 0 bases and 5 bases respectively, with 10 bases between them. The CDR3 runs to 14 residues. Germline CDR1 MNHEY, CDR2 SVGAGI. It was during active infection that Seattle patients were enrolled and then longitudinally followed. Assay: immunoSEQ multiplex PCR; the TCRdb copy retains only in-frame clones and omits some. The sample has roughly 150,000 clones, around four fifths seen once. Sample: peripheral blood. The chain employs TRBV6-5 and TRBJ1-1, with D unclear. The TCR was taken from a woman older than 75 with COVID-19, enrolled during active disease. In DNA form, the CDR3 reads TGTGCCAGCAGTTACTCGGCGGGGTGGACTGAAGCTTTCTTT. Translated, it gives CASSYSAGWTEAFF.